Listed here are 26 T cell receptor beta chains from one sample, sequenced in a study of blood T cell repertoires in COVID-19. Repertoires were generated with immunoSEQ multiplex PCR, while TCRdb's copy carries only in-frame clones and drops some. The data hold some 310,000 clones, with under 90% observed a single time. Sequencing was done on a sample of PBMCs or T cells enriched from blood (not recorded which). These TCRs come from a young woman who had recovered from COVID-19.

The CDR3 nucleotides read TGTGCCAGCAGCGAGACTAGCGGCACAGATACGCAGTATTTT. Encoded protein: CASSETSGTDTQYF. The chain carries TRBV6-5 and TRBJ2-3, with 8 positions matching TRBD2. There are 14 residues in the CDR3. After removal of 6 bases from V and 1 base from J, the junction contained 3 bases not matched to a gene. Germline-derived CDR1 and CDR2 are MNHEY and SVGAGI.

In DNA form, the CDR3 reads TGTGCCAGCACGCGGGGACTAGCGTACGATGAGCAGTTCTTC. Its translation: CASTRGLAYDEQFF. V usage is TRBV7-2 and J usage is TRBJ2-1, with TRBD2 matching over 10 bases. There are 14 residues in the CDR3. Germline-derived CDR1 and CDR2 are SGHTA and FQGNSA. After removal of 7 bases from V and 8 bases from J, the junction contained 8 bases not matched to a gene.

The CDR3 nucleotides are TGTGCCAGCAGCGTCCATCCTCAGTACTACGAGCAGTACTTC. This encodes CASSVHPQYYEQYF. The chain carries TRBV9 and TRBJ2-7; D gene ambiguous. Germline loops: CDR1 SGDLS, CDR2 YYNGEE. The CDR3 is 14 residues long. V dropped 2 bases and J dropped 3 bases, with 12 bases sitting between them.

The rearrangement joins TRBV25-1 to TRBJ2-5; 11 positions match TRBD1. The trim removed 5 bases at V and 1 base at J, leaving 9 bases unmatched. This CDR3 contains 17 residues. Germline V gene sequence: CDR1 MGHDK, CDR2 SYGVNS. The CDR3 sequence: CASSRNSGTGGQETQYF. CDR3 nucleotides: TGTGCCAGCAGTAGAAACTCCGGGACAGGGGGCCAAGAGACCCAGTACTTC.

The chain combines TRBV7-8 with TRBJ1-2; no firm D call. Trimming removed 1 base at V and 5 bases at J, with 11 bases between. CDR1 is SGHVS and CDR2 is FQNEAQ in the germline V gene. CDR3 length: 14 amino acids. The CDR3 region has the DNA TGTGCCAGCAGCTTAGAGTTTCCGGGGTATGGCTACACCTTC. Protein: CASSLEFPGYGYTF.

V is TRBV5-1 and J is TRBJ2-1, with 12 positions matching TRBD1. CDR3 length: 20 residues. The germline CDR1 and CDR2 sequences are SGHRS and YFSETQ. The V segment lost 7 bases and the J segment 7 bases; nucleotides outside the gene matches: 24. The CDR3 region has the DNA TGCGCCAGCGAAACCCCAGAGACAACATCCGGGACAGGGGGCCCGAATGAGCAGTTCTTC. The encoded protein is CASETPETTSGTGGPNEQFF.

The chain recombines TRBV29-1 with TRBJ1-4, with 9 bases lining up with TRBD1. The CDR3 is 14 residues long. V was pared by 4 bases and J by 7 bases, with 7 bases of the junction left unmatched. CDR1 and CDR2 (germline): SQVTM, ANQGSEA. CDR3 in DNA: TGCAGCGTTGTCTTCGGGACAGGGAGTGAAAAACTGTTTTTT. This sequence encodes CSVVFGTGSEKLFF.

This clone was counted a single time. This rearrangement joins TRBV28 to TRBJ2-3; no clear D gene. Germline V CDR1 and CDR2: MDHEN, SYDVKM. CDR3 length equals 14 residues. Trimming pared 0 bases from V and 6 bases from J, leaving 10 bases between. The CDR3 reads CASSLWNRWDTQYF. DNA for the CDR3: TGTGCCAGCAGTTTATGGAATCGGTGGGATACGCAGTATTTT.

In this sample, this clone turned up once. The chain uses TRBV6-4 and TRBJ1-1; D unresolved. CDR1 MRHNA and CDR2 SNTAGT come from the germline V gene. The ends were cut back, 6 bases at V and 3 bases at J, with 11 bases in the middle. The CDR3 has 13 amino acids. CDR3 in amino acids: CASRPTRDTEAFF. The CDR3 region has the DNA TGTGCCAGCAGACCTACACGGGACACTGAAGCTTTCTTT.

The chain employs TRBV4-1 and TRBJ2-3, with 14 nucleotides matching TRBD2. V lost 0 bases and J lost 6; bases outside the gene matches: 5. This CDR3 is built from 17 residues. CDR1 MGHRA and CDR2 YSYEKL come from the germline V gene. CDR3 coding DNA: TGCGCCAGCAGCCAAGAGGGACTAGCGGGAGCTAGGGATACGCAGTATTTT. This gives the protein CASSQEGLAGARDTQYF.

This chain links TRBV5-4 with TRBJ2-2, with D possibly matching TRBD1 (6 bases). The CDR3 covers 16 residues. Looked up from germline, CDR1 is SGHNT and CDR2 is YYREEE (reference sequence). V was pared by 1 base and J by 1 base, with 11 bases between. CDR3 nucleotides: TGTGCCAGCAGCTTGATTGGGGGCCTGAACACCGGGGAGCTGTTTTTT. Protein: CASSLIGGLNTGELFF.

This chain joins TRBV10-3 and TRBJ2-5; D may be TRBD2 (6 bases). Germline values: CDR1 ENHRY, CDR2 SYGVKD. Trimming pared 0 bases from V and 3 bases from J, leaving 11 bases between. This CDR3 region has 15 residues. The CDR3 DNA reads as TGTGCCATCAGTGAGTCAGGAGGGCGGGAAGAGACCCAGTACTTC. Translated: CAISESGGREETQYF.

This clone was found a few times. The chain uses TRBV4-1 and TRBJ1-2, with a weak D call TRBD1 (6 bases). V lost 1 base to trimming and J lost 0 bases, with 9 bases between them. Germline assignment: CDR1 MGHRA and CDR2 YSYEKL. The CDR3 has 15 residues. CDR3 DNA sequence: TGCGCCAGCAGCCAAGTAGGACAGTCTAACTATGGCTACACCTTC. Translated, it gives CASSQVGQSNYGYTF.

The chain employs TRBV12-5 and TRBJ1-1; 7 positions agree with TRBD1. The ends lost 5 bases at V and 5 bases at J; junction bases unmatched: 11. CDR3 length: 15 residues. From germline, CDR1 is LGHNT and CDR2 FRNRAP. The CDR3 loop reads CASGIWTGAKTEAFF. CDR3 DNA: TGTGCTAGTGGTATCTGGACAGGTGCAAAGACTGAAGCTTTCTTT.

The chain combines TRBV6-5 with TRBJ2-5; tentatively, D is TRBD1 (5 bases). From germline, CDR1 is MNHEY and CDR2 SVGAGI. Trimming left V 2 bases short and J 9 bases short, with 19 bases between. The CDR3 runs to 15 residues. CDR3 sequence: CASSYGANPHRAQYF. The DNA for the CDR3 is TGTGCCAGCAGTTACGGGGCAAACCCCCATCGGGCCCAGTACTTC.

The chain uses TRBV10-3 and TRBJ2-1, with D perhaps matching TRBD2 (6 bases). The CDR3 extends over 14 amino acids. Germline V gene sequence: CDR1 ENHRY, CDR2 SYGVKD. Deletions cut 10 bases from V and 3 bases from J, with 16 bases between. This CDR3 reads CATAGTRDYNEQFF. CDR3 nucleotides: TGTGCCACCGCCGGGACTCGTGACTACAATGAGCAGTTCTTC.

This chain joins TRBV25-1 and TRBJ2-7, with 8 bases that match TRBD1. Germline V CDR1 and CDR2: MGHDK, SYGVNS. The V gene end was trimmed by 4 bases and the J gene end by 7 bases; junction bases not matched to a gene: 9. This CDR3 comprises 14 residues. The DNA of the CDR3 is TGTGCCAGCAGTGCCCCGGGACAGGTGACGGAGCAGTACTTC. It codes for CASSAPGQVTEQYF.

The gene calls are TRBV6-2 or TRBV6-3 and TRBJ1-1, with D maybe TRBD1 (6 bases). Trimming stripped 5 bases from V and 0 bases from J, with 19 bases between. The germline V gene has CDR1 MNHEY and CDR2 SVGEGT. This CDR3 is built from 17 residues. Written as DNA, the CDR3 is TGTGCCAGCAGTGCCCACAGGGAACCACCGGTGAACACTGAAGCTTTCTTT. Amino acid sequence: CASSAHREPPVNTEAFF.

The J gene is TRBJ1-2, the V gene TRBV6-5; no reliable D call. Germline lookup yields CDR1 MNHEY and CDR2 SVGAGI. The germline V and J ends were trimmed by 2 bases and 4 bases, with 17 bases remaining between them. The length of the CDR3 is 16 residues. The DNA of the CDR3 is TGTGCCAGCAGTTACAATGGTGACACAATTCTCTATGGCTACACCTTC. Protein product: CASSYNGDTILYGYTF.

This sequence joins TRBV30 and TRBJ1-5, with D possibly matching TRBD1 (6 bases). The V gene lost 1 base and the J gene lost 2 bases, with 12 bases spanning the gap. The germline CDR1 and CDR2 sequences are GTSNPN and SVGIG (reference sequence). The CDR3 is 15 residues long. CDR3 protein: CAWSGQALGNQPQHF. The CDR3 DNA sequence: TGTGCCTGGAGTGGACAGGCCTTGGGCAATCAGCCCCAGCATTTT. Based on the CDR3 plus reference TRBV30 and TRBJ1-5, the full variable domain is SQTIHQWPATLVQPVGSPLSLECTVEGTSNPNLYWYRQAAGRGLQLLFYSVGIGQISSEVPQNLSASRPQDRQFILSSKKLLLSDSGFYLCAWSGQALGNQPQHFGDGTRLSIL.

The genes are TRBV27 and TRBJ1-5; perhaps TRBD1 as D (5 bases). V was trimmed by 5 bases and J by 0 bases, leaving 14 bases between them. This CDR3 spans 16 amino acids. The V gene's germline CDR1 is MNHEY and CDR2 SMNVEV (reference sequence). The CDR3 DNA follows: TGTGCCAGCAGTCCCATACAGGAACCTAGCAATCAGCCCCAGCATTTT. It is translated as CASSPIQEPSNQPQHF.

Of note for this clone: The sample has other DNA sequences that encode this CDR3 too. CDR3 DNA: TGCAGCGTACGGACAGGAAACTATAATTCACCCCTCCACTTT. Amino acids: CSVRTGNYNSPLHF. The chain carries TRBV29-1 and TRBJ1-6; TRBD1 matches 7 bases. The CDR3 has 14 residues. CDR1 and CDR2 (germline): SQVTM, ANQGSEA. V trimming: 6 bases; J trimming: 3 bases; junction bases outside the gene matches: 5.

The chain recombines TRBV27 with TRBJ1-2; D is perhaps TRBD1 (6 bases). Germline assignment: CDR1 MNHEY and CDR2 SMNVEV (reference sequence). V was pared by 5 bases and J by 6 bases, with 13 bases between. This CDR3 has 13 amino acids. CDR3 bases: TGTGCCAGCAGTCCGGCGGACAGACATGGCTACACCTTC. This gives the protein CASSPADRHGYTF.

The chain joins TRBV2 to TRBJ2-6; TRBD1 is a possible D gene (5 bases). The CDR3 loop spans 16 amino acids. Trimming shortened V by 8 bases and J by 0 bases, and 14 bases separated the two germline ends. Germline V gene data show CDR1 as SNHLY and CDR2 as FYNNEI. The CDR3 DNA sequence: TGTGCCAGCGCGGCAGGGCCCAGCTCTGGGGCCAACGTCCTGACTTTC. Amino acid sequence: CASAAGPSSGANVLTF.

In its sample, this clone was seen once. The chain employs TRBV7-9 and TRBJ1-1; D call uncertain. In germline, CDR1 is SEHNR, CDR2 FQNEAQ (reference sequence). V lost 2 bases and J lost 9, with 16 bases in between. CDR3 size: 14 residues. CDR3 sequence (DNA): TGTGCCAGCAGCTTAAGGTTCGGGGTCGGAAAAGCTTTCTTT. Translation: CASSLRFGVGKAFF. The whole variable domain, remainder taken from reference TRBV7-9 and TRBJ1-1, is DTGVSQNPRHKITKRGQNVTFRCDPISEHNRLYWYRQTLGQGPEFLTYFQNEAQLEKSRLLSDRFSAERPKGSFSTLEIQRTEQGDSAMYLCASSLRFGVGKAFFGQGTRLTVV.

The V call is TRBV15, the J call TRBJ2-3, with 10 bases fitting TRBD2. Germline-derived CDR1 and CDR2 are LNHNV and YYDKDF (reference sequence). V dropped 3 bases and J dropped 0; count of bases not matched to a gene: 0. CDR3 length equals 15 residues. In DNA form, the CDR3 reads TGTGCCACCAGCAGGACTAGCGGGAGCACAGATACGCAGTATTTT. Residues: CATSRTSGSTDTQYF.